Following are 11 T cell receptor beta chains from one sample sequenced in a study of blood T cell repertoires in COVID-19. The protocol was immunoSEQ multiplex PCR, while the TCRdb copy is restricted to in-frame clones and leaves out a portion. This table holds about 390,000 clones, just under 90% found once. Sequenced material: PBMCs or T cells enriched from blood (not recorded which). The source of these receptors is a woman between 50 and 59 years old who had recovered from COVID-19.

This rearrangement joins TRBV11-3 to TRBJ2-7; TRBD1 matches 12 bases. CDR1 and CDR2 from the germline V gene are SGHNT and YENEEA. With V trimmed by 5 bases and J by 6 bases, 8 bases remained unmatched. This CDR3 region has 15 residues. DNA for the CDR3: TGTGCCAGCAGCCCCTCCGGGACAGGGGGCATCGAGCAGTACTTC. Its protein product is CASSPSGTGGIEQYF.

The chain links TRBV24-1 to TRBJ1-2; 12 bases are a match to TRBD1. The V and J ends lost 12 bases and 7 bases, in that order; junction bases with no gene match: 20. This CDR3 is built from 17 residues. CDR1 and CDR2 (germline): KGHDR, SFDVKD. CDR3 loop: CAPEDGTGGSRIGGYTF. The CDR3 DNA sequence: TGTGCCCCGGAAGACGGGACAGGGGGCAGTAGGATTGGTGGCTACACCTTC.

The V and J genes are TRBV3-1 (or the pseudogene TRBV3-2) and TRBJ2-7; 13 bases map to TRBD2. Per germline, CDR1 LGHDT and CDR2 YNNKEL (reference sequence). CDR3 length: 14 residues. V lost 5 bases to trimming and J lost 4 bases; unmatched junction nucleotides: 2. The CDR3, as DNA: TGTGCCAGCAGCTGGACTAGCGGGGGTTACGAGCAGTACTTC. The encoded protein is CASSWTSGGYEQYF.

There are a few counts of this clone. The chain couples TRBV3-1 (or the pseudogene TRBV3-2) to TRBJ1-2; D is possibly TRBD1 (5 bases). The CDR3 covers 13 residues. CDR1 and CDR2 from the germline V gene are LGHDT and YNNKEL (reference sequence). V was cut by 1 base and J by 3 bases, with 6 bases left in between. The CDR3 nucleotides are TGTGCCAGCAGCCAAGGGGACTACTATGGCTACACCTTC. Protein sequence: CASSQGDYYGYTF.

J is TRBJ2-7 and V is TRBV7-8; no reliable D call. The V end was cut by 2 bases, the J end by 6 bases, with 8 bases between. There are 12 residues in the CDR3. In germline, CDR1 is SGHVS, CDR2 FQNEAQ. Written as DNA, the CDR3 is TGTGCCAGCAGCTTACTCCTTCTCGAGCAGTACTTC. Its protein product is CASSLLLLEQYF.

This clone has a single count. The chain joins TRBV28 to TRBJ2-6, with 7 bases that match TRBD2. With 5 bases clipped from V and 0 bases from J, the junction kept 1 base outside the gene matches. The germline gives CDR1 MDHEN, CDR2 SYDVKM. The CDR3 has 15 amino acids. CDR3 coding DNA: TGTGCCAGCAGTCGCGGGGGCTCTGGGGCCAACGTCCTGACTTTC. Translating gives CASSRGGSGANVLTF.

The chain carries TRBV7-9 and TRBJ1-3; D gene ambiguous. The CDR3 extends over 15 amino acids. V lost 2 bases and J 0 bases, leaving 8 bases between the germline ends. Germline values: CDR1 SEHNR, CDR2 FQNEAQ (reference sequence). The CDR3 DNA reads as TGTGCCAGCAGCTTACAACACCTCTCTGGAAACACCATATATTTT. As protein: CASSLQHLSGNTIYF.

The CDR3 is CASSLAGGASSFHTF. DNA of the CDR3: TGCGCCAGCAGCTTGGCCGGCGGGGCCTCATCATTCCACACCTTC. V is TRBV5-1 and J is TRBJ1-2, with D perhaps TRBD1 (5 bases). Between the trimmed V and J ends, which lost 0 bases and 12 bases, there was a span of 21 bases. CDR1 and CDR2 (germline): SGHRS, YFSETQ. This CDR3 is 15 amino acids long.

The chain combines TRBV27 with TRBJ1-5; D unresolved. From germline, CDR1 is MNHEY and CDR2 SMNVEV (reference sequence). This CDR3 has 16 amino acids. Deletions cut 6 bases from V and 7 bases from J, with 22 bases between. For the CDR3, the DNA is TGTGCCAGCAGGGCGACGGGGAGTTTCGTGGGGCAGCCCCAGCATTTT. It encodes CASRATGSFVGQPQHF.

This clone was counted a few times. The rearrangement links TRBV2 to TRBJ2-7, with 9 bases lining up with TRBD1. Germline V gene data show CDR1 as SNHLY and CDR2 as FYNNEI. Unmatched junction bases numbered 12, after V lost 6 bases and J lost 3 bases. The CDR3 runs to 16 residues. CDR3 loop: CASRRLTGQGIYEQYF. CDR3 nucleotide sequence: TGTGCCAGCAGGAGGTTAACGGGACAGGGCATCTACGAGCAGTACTTC. The variable domain in full, completed from reference TRBV2 and TRBJ2-7, reads EPEVTQTPSHQVTQMGQEVILRCVPISNHLYFYWYRQILGQKVEFLVSFYNNEISEKSEIFDDQFSVERPDGSNFTLKIRSTKLEDSAMYFCASRRLTGQGIYEQYFGPGTRLTVT.

This clone was detected only once. Other nucleotide sequences in the sample specify the same CDR3. This chain links TRBV2 with TRBJ2-7, with D perhaps matching TRBD1 (5 bases). Germline V gene data show CDR1 as SNHLY and CDR2 as FYNNEI. The length of the CDR3 is 13 residues. Trimming cost V 6 bases and J 3 bases, with 12 bases left between them. The CDR3 DNA sequence: TGTGCCAGCAGGGCTCAGGGTTTCTACGAGCAGTACTTC. This encodes CASRAQGFYEQYF.